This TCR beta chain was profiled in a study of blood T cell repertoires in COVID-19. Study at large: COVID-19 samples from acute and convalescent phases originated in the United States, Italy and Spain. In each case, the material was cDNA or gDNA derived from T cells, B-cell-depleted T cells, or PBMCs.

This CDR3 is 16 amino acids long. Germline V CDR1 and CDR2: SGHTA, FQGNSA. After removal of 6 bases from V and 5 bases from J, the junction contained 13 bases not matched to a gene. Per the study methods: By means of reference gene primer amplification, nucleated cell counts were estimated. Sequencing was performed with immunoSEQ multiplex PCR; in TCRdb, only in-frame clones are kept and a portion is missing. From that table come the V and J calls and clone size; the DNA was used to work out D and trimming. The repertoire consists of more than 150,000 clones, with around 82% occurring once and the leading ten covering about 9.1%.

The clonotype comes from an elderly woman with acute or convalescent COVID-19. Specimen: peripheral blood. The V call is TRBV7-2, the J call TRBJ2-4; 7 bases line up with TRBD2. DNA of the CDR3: TGTGCCAGCAGTCTAGCGGCAGCCAGTAGGGAAAACATTCAGTACTTC. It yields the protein CASSLAAASRENIQYF.